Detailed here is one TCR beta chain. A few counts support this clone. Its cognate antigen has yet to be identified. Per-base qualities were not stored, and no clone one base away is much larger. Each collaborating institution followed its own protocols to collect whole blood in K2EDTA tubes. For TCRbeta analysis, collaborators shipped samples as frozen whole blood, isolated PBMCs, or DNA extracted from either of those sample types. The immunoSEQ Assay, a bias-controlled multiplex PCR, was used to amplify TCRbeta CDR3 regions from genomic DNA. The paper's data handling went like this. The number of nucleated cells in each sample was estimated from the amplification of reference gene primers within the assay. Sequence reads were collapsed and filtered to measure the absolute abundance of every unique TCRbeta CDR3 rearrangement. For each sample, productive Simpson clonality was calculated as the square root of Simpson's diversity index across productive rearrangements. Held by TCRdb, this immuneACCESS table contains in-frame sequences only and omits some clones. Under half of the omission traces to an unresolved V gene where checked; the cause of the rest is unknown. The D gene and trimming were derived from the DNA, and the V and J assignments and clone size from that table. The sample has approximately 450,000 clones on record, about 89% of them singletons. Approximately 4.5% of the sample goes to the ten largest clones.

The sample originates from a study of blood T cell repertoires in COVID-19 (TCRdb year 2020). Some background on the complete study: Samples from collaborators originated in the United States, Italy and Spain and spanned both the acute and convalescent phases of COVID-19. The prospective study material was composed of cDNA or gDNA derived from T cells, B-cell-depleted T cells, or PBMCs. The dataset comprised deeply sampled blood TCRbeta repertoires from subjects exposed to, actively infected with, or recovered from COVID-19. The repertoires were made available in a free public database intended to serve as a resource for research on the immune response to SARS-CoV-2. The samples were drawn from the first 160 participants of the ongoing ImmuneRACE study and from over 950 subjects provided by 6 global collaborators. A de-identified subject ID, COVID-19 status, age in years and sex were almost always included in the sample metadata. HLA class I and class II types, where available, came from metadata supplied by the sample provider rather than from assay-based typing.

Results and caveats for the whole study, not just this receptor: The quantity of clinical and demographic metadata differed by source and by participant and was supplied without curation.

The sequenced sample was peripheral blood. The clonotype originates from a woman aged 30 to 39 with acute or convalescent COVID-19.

The CDR3 protein sequence reads: CAWDRGFGNTIYF. In nucleotides, the sequence is TGTGCCTGGGACAGGGGTTTTGGAAACACCATATATTTT. The sequence joins TRBV30 to TRBJ1-3, with 8 bases aligning to TRBD1. Trimming leaves V shorter by 5 bases and J shorter by 3 bases, with the junction holding 3 bases beyond the gene matches. Including cysteine and phenylalanine, the CDR3 has 13 amino acids. Only the CDR3 DNA is retained, 39 bases long and in frame from the first base. Taken from the germline V gene (reference sequence), the CDR1 and CDR2 loops are GTSNPN and SVGIG.